Below are 22 T cell receptor beta chains sequenced from a single sample in a study of blood T cell repertoires in COVID-19. Assay: immunoSEQ multiplex PCR; the TCRdb copy retains only in-frame clones and omits some. The profile shows roughly 18,000 clones, 86% of them singletons. Sequencing input: peripheral blood. Every receptor here comes from a man aged 65 to 85 with acute or convalescent COVID-19.

The rearrangement links TRBV20-1 to TRBJ2-7; weak D call: TRBD2 (5 bases). CDR1 DFQATT and CDR2 SNEGSKA come from the germline V gene (reference sequence). The V end was cut by 6 bases, the J end by 6 bases, with 12 bases between. The CDR3 is made up of 11 amino acids. The CDR3 is CSAGWTAEQYF. DNA for the CDR3: TGCAGTGCGGGGTGGACTGCCGAGCAGTACTTC.

The V and J genes are TRBV27 and TRBJ2-1; tentatively, D is TRBD2 (5 bases). V lost 4 bases and J lost 2, with 15 bases in between. Germline loops: CDR1 MNHEY, CDR2 SMNVEV (reference sequence). The CDR3 consists of 16 residues. CDR3 coding DNA: TGTGCCAGCAGTTCGGAGGACGCCGAGCCCTACAATGAGCAGTTCTTC. Its protein product is CASSSEDAEPYNEQFF.

The chain couples TRBV19 to TRBJ2-1, with D possibly matching TRBD1 (6 bases). The CDR3 totals 16 residues. V lost 4 bases to trimming and J lost 4 bases, with 17 bases between them. CDR1 is LNHDA, CDR2 SQIVND, per germline (reference sequence). CDR3 protein: CASSKARGSTYNEQFF. CDR3 bases: TGTGCCAGTAGTAAGGCCAGGGGAAGTACTTACAATGAGCAGTTCTTC. The entire variable domain, with the rest obtained from reference TRBV19 and TRBJ2-1, is as follows: DGGITQSPKYLFRKEGQNVTLSCEQNLNHDAMYWYRQDPGQGLRLIYYSQIVNDFQKGDIAEGYSVSREKKESFPLTVTSAQKNPTAFYLCASSKARGSTYNEQFFGPGTRLTVL.

The CDR3 DNA sequence: TGTGCCAGCAGCTCAGGGGAGACCCAGTACTTC. It encodes CASSSGETQYF. This rearrangement joins TRBV5-4 to TRBJ2-5, with a tentative D call TRBD1 (5 bases). Trimming removed 3 bases from V and 5 bases from J, with 5 bases in between. The germline V gene has CDR1 SGHNT and CDR2 YYREEE (reference sequence). This CDR3 contains 11 residues.

The chain joins TRBV3-1 (or the pseudogene TRBV3-2) to TRBJ2-3, with TRBD2 as a possible D gene (5 bases). V was cut by 0 bases and J by 4 bases, with 17 bases left in between. There are 17 residues in the CDR3. The V gene's germline CDR1 is LGHDT and CDR2 YNNKEL (reference sequence). This CDR3 is CASSQEEARREPDTQYF. CDR3 bases: TGTGCCAGCAGCCAAGAAGAAGCGCGACGGGAACCAGATACGCAGTATTTT.

J is TRBJ1-2 and V is TRBV5-1; TRBD1 matches 12 bases. The CDR3 runs to 14 residues. CDR1 is SGHRS and CDR2 is YFSETQ in the germline V gene. Trimming cost V 4 bases and J 7 bases; bases outside gene matches: 5. DNA of the CDR3: TGCGCCAGCAGCCCCGGGACAGGGGGCTTTGGCTACACCTTC. Residues: CASSPGTGGFGYTF. The full variable domain, rest sourced from reference TRBV5-1 and TRBJ1-2, is KAGVTQTPRYLIKTRGQQVTLSCSPISGHRSVSWYQQTPGQGLQFLFEYFSETQRNKGNFPGRFSGRQFSNSRSEMNVSTLELGDSALYLCASSPGTGGFGYTFGSGTRLTVV.

This clone was recorded once. This chain's CDR3 is CASSIHRGENTEAFF. The CDR3 nucleotides are TGTGCCAGTAGTATTCACAGGGGCGAGAACACTGAAGCTTTCTTT. The chain uses TRBV19 and TRBJ1-1; 7 bases are a match to TRBD1. This CDR3 is built from 15 residues. Trimming at V came to 3 bases and at J to 1 base, leaving 5 bases not matched to a gene. CDR1 and CDR2 (germline): LNHDA, SQIVND (reference sequence).

This chain connects TRBV7-9 to TRBJ2-3; the D gene is possibly TRBD1 (5 bases). Germline V gives CDR1 SEHNR, CDR2 FQNEAQ (reference sequence). The V end was cut by 1 base, the J end by 0 bases, with 5 bases between. This CDR3 spans 14 amino acids. CDR3 nucleotides: TGTGCCAGCAGCTTAGAGGGGAGCACAGATACGCAGTATTTT. It codes for CASSLEGSTDTQYF. The entire variable domain, with the rest obtained from reference TRBV7-9 and TRBJ2-3, is as follows: DTGVSQNPRHKITKRGQNVTFRCDPISEHNRLYWYRQTLGQGPEFLTYFQNEAQLEKSRLLSDRFSAERPKGSFSTLEIQRTEQGDSAMYLCASSLEGSTDTQYFGPGTRLTVL.

CDR3 region: CASSEGLAGYTDTQYF. In DNA, the CDR3 is TGTGCCAGCAGCGAGGGACTAGCGGGTTACACAGATACGCAGTATTTT. The gene calls are TRBV7-9 and TRBJ2-3; 12 bases are shared with TRBD2. This CDR3 comprises 16 residues. Trimming cost V 5 bases and J 2 bases; bases outside gene matches: 5. Germline CDR1 reads SEHNR; CDR2 reads FQNEAQ (reference sequence).

This sequence joins TRBV5-1 and TRBJ2-5; no clear D gene. The CDR3 runs to 15 residues. Germline-derived CDR1 and CDR2 are SGHRS and YFSETQ. Trimming removed 3 bases at V and 3 bases at J, with 15 bases between. This CDR3 is CASSSNPSSEETQYF. The CDR3 DNA is TGCGCCAGCAGCTCGAACCCTTCGTCGGAAGAGACCCAGTACTTC.

The V gene is TRBV7-9, the J gene TRBJ2-2, with 7 bases lining up with TRBD1. Trimming at V came to 1 base and at J to 6 bases, leaving 5 bases not matched to a gene. The germline V gene has CDR1 SEHNR and CDR2 FQNEAQ (reference sequence). CDR3 length: 15 amino acids. The CDR3, as DNA: TGTGCCAGCAGCTTAGATGACAGGGCTGCCGGGGAGCTGTTTTTT. Encoded protein: CASSLDDRAAGELFF.

The chain carries TRBV6-2 or TRBV6-3 and TRBJ2-2; D is possibly TRBD1 (7 bases). V lost 5 bases and J lost 5, with 18 bases in between. The CDR3 is made up of 16 amino acids. CDR1 is MNHEY, CDR2 SVGEGT, per germline. The CDR3 sequence is CASSDQGGLLTGELFF. The CDR3 DNA reads as TGTGCCAGCAGTGACCAGGGGGGTCTGTTGACCGGGGAGCTGTTTTTT.

The gene calls are TRBV5-1 and TRBJ1-3, with TRBD1 as a possible D gene (6 bases). The CDR3 length is 14 residues. Per germline, CDR1 SGHRS and CDR2 YFSETQ. V was cut by 4 bases and J by 8 bases, with 16 bases left in between. Here the CDR3 reads CASSPQGVGDTIYF. In nucleotides, the CDR3 is TGCGCCAGCAGCCCACAGGGAGTAGGGGACACCATATATTTT.

The V gene is TRBV6-7, the J gene TRBJ1-1; 11 positions match TRBD1. TRBV6-7 is sorted into the ORF group, with uncertain function. V was pared by 4 bases and J by 1 base, with 11 bases of the junction left unmatched. CDR3 length: 18 amino acids. The CDR3 protein is CASSSPEGTGGSNTEAFF. DNA of the CDR3: TGTGCCAGCAGTTCCCCGGAGGGGACAGGGGGTTCGAACACTGAAGCTTTCTTT.

In this sample, this clone turned up a few times. In nucleotides, the CDR3 is TGTGCCAGTAGTATTGGCAGGGGATATAGCAATCAGCCCCAGCATTTT. Protein sequence: CASSIGRGYSNQPQHF. The chain links TRBV19 to TRBJ1-5, with D tentatively TRBD1 (6 bases). The CDR3 is 16 residues long. Germline values: CDR1 LNHDA, CDR2 SQIVND (reference sequence). Deletions cut 3 bases from V and 0 bases from J, with 12 bases between.

The chain joins TRBV6-5 to TRBJ2-3; weak D call: TRBD2 (6 bases). Germline-derived CDR1 and CDR2 are MNHEY and SVGAGI. The CDR3 contains 14 residues. Trimming removed 8 bases at V and 4 bases at J, with 16 bases between. The CDR3 coding sequence is TGTGCCAGCCGGCGGGGAGAGCTGGCAGATACGCAGTATTTT. Translation: CASRRGELADTQYF.

The CDR3, as DNA: TGTGCCAGCAGTTACCAGGGGACTGGGGCCAACGTCCTGACTTTC. Encoded protein: CASSYQGTGANVLTF. The chain carries TRBV7-2 and TRBJ2-6, with TRBD1 as a possible D gene (6 bases). CDR1 and CDR2 (germline): SGHTA, FQGNSA. This CDR3 region has 15 residues. Trimming removed 6 bases at V and 2 bases at J, with 11 bases between.

The chain carries TRBV5-1 and TRBJ2-7; possible D gene TRBD2, 6 bases. CDR1 and CDR2 (germline): SGHRS, YFSETQ. Trimming cost V 0 bases and J 6 bases, with 16 bases left between them. This CDR3 region has 15 residues. The CDR3 DNA is TGCGCCAGCAGCTTGGTGGTGGGAGGTGAGCGCGAGCAGTACTTC. Its protein is CASSLVVGGEREQYF.

The gene calls are TRBV28 and TRBJ1-2; D gene uncertain. CDR1 is MDHEN, CDR2 SYDVKM, per germline. V was trimmed by 5 bases and J by 8 bases, leaving 18 bases between them. The CDR3 has 14 amino acids. The CDR3 protein is CASSPAGERGGYTF. The CDR3 nucleotides are TGTGCCAGCAGTCCGGCCGGGGAACGAGGAGGCTACACCTTC.

In nucleotides, the CDR3 is TGCGCCAGCAGCTTGGACAGGGCGAACACTGAAGCTTTCTTT. The encoded protein is CASSLDRANTEAFF. The J gene is TRBJ1-1, the V gene TRBV5-1; possibly TRBD1 for D (6 bases). Germline CDR1 is SGHRS and CDR2 is YFSETQ. The CDR3 consists of 14 residues. Trimming took off 0 bases at V and 1 base at J, with 7 bases between the two ends.

The chain couples TRBV15 to TRBJ2-7; 7 bases match TRBD1. The trim removed 5 bases at V and 2 bases at J, leaving 6 bases unmatched. Looked up from germline, CDR1 is LNHNV and CDR2 is YYDKDF (reference sequence). The CDR3 covers 14 residues. The CDR3 loop is CATSGNRGPYEQYF. The CDR3, as DNA: TGTGCCACCAGCGGAAACAGGGGACCCTACGAGCAGTACTTC.

The V call is TRBV12-5, the J call TRBJ2-3; D is perhaps TRBD2 (6 bases). V gave up 11 bases and J gave up 1 base, with 13 bases separating them. The CDR3 covers 13 residues. The V gene's germline CDR1 is LGHNT and CDR2 FRNRAP. CDR3 in DNA: TGTGCTGGAACTAGCTCTGGCACAGATACGCAGTATTTT. Encoded protein: CAGTSSGTDTQYF.